This TCR beta chain was sequenced in a study of T cell repertoires in cytomegalovirus infection. Study-wide context: Shared public TCR beta signatures pointed to both CMV infection and a matching HLA type.

This CDR3 is 15 amino acids long. Germline CDR1 SEHNR, CDR2 FQNEAQ (reference sequence). Trimming pared 1 base from V and 2 bases from J, leaving 12 bases between. This clonotype was seen a few times. The antigen remains unidentified. TCRdb recomputed calls from the reads with MiXCR, one row per CDR3 protein. The sample has hundreds of thousands of distinct CDR3 sequences, approximately 31% seen once. The J gene is TRBJ2-7, the V gene TRBV7-9; D is possibly TRBD2 (5 bases). This sequence originates from a human donor in good health (CMV status not recorded). Some clones in this sample may be carry-over from other donors' samples. The sequences come from cultured CD8+ T cells from PBMCs, collected from culture after CMV antigen stimulation. CDR3 loop: CASSLEGGLAYEQYF. DNA for the CDR3: TGTGCCAGCAGCTTAGAGGGCGGGTTGGCCTACGAGCAGTACTTC.